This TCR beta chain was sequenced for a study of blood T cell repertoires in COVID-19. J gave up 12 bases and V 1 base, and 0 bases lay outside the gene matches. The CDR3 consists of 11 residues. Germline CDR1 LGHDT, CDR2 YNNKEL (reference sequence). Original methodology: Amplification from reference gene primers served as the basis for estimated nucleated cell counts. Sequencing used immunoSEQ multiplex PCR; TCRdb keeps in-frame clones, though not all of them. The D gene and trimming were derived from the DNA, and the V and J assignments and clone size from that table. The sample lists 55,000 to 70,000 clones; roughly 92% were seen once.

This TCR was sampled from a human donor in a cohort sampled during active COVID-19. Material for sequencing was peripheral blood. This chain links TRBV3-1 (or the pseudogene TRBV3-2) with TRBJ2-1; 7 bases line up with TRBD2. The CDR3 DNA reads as TGTGCCAGCAGCCAAGGGGGGGGGCAGTTCTTC. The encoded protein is CASSQGGGQFF.